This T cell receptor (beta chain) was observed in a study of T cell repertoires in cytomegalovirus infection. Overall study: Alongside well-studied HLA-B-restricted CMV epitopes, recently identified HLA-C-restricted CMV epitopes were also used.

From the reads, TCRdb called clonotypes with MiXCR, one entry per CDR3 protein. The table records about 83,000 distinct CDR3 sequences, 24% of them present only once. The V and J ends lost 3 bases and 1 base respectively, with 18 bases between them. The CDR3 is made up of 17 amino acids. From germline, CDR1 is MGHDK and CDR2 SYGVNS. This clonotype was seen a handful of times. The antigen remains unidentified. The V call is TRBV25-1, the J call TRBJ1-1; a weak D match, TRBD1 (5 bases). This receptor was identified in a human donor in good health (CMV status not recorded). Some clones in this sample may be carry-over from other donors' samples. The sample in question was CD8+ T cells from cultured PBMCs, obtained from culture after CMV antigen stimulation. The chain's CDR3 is CASSDWERGAKNTEAFF. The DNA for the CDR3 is TGTGCCAGCAGTGACTGGGAGAGGGGCGCAAAGAACACTGAAGCTTTCTTT.